One sample yielded the 4 T cell receptor beta chains listed below, sequenced in a study of graft-versus-host responses after intestinal transplantation. No cognate antigen is known for these TCRs. Generated by immunoSEQ multiplex PCR, the TCRdb table keeps only in-frame clones and is missing some. The sample consists of 90,000 or so clones, approximately 80% of them appearing once. Here the sequenced sample was unstimulated CD4+ T cells sorted from spleen or lymph node cells, taken before intestinal transplant. Receptors originate from a human donor who received an intestinal transplant.

V is TRBV20-1 and J is TRBJ2-2; D not resolved. Trimming removed 3 bases from V and 6 bases from J, with 5 bases in between. The CDR3 length is 11 residues. Germline assignment: CDR1 DFQATT and CDR2 SNEGSKA (reference sequence). CDR3 DNA: TGCAGTGCTAGCCATCCCGGGGAGCTGTTTTTT. Its translation: CSASHPGELFF.

The V call is TRBV9, the J call TRBJ2-3; perhaps TRBD2 as D (6 bases). V was pared by 4 bases and J by 2 bases, with 14 bases between. The CDR3 totals 15 residues. Per the germline V gene, CDR1 is SGDLS and CDR2 is YYNGEE. DNA for the CDR3: TGTGCCAGCAGCATAACCCCGGGAGACACAGATACGCAGTATTTT. Protein product: CASSITPGDTDTQYF.

V gene TRBV19 combines with J gene TRBJ2-1; 11 positions match TRBD1. The germline V gene has CDR1 LNHDA and CDR2 SQIVND (reference sequence). The ends lost 5 bases at V and 3 bases at J; junction bases unmatched: 6. The CDR3 has 16 amino acids. This CDR3 is CASSGQGAVFYNEQFF. CDR3 nucleotide sequence: TGTGCCAGTAGTGGACAGGGGGCGGTTTTCTACAATGAGCAGTTCTTC.

The chain is built from TRBV18 and TRBJ2-7, with D perhaps matching TRBD1 (6 bases). This CDR3 is 13 amino acids long. CDR1 and CDR2 from the germline V gene are KGHSH and LQKENI. Trimming cost V 5 bases and J 6 bases, with 14 bases left between them. The DNA for the CDR3 is TGTGCCAGCTCAGGGCAGGGGATAGGCGAGCAGTACTTC. It encodes CASSGQGIGEQYF.